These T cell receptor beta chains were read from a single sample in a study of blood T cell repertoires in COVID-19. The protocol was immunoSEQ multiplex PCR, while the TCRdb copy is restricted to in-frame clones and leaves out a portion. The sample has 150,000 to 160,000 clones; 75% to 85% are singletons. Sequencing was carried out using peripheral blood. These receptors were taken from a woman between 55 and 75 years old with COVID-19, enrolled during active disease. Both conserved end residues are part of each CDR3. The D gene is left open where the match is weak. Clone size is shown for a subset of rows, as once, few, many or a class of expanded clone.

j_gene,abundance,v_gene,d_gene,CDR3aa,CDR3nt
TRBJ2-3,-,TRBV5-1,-,CASTRQASTDTQYF,TGCGCCAGCACTAGACAGGCTAGCACAGATACGCAGTATTTT
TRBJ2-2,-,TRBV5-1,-,CASSLGAGEANTGELFF,TGCGCCAGCAGCTTGGGGGCAGGGGAAGCGAACACCGGGGAGCTGTTTTTT
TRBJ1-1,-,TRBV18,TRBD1,CASSPIGQGHAFF,TGTGCCAGCTCACCGATCGGACAGGGGCACGCTTTCTTT
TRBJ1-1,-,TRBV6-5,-,CASSYGQLNTEAFF,TGTGCCAGCAGTTATGGACAGTTAAACACTGAAGCTTTCTTT
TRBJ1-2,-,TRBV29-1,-,CSHYTGNYGYTF,TGCAGCCACTACACAGGGAACTATGGCTACACCTTC
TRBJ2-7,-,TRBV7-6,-,CASSLLLAGIYEQYF,TGTGCCAGCAGCCTCCTGCTAGCCGGGATCTACGAGCAGTACTTC
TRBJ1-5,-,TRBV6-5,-,CASRISGGRDQPQHF,TGTGCCAGCAGAATATCGGGAGGGAGGGATCAGCCCCAGCATTTT
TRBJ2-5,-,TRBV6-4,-,CASSEIQGETQYF,TGTGCCAGCAGTGAAATACAGGGAGAGACCCAGTACTTC
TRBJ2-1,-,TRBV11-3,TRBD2,CASSPSSGSQEQFF,TGTGCCAGCAGCCCCTCTAGCGGGAGTCAAGAGCAGTTCTTC
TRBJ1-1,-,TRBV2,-,CASSVGPGNTEAFF,TGTGCCAGCAGTGTCGGTCCTGGGAACACTGAAGCTTTCTTT
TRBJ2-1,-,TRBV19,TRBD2,CASSTTSGNPYNEQFF,TGTGCCAGTAGTACGACTAGCGGGAACCCCTACAATGAGCAGTTCTTC
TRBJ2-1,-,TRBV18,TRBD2,CASSRKTSGGDYNEQFF,TGTGCCAGCTCACGAAAGACTAGCGGGGGGGATTACAATGAGCAGTTCTTC
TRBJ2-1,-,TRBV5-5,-,CASSLAVAQWYNEQFF,TGTGCCAGCAGCTTGGCTGTAGCGCAGTGGTACAATGAGCAGTTCTTC
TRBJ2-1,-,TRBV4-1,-,CASSQDPAFSYNEQFF,TGCGCCAGCAGCCAAGATCCAGCGTTCTCCTACAATGAGCAGTTCTTC
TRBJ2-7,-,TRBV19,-,CASSPGTNSYEQYF,TGTGCCAGTAGCCCCGGGACAAACTCTTACGAGCAGTACTTC
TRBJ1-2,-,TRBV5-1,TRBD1,CASTRDRAYGYTF,TGCGCCAGCACTCGGGACAGGGCCTATGGCTACACCTTC
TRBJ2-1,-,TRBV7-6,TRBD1,CASSPVGQGIGNEQFF,TGTGCCAGCAGCCCCGTTGGACAGGGTATAGGCAATGAGCAGTTCTTC
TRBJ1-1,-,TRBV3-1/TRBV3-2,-,CASSIGTMNTEAFF,TGTGCCAGCAGCATCGGGACAATGAATACTGAAGCTTTCTTT
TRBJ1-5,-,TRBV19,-,CASTTRGGPDRNQPQHF,TGTGCCAGTACCACTAGGGGAGGGCCCGATCGCAATCAGCCCCAGCATTTT
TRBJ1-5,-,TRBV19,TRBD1,CAIVGTGVGNQPQHF,TGTGCCATCGTAGGGACAGGGGTGGGCAATCAGCCCCAGCATTTT
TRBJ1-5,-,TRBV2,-,CASKRDNNQPQHF,TGTGCCAGCAAGAGGGATAACAATCAGCCCCAGCATTTT
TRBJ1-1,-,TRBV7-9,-,CASSLTGREAFF,TGTGCCAGCAGCCTCACAGGTCGCGAAGCTTTCTTT
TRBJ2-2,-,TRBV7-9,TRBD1,CASSLGSTGVGTGELFF,TGTGCCAGCAGCTTAGGTTCGACAGGGGTAGGAACCGGGGAGCTGTTTTTT
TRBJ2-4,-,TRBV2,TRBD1,CASRRTGGSDIQYF,TGTGCCAGCAGGCGGACAGGGGGAAGCGACATTCAGTACTTC
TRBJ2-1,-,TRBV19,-,CASSIDRYNEQFF,TGTGCCAGTAGTATCGACAGGTACAATGAGCAGTTCTTC
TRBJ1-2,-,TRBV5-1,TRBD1,CASSFRDRGVYTF,TGCGCCAGCAGCTTCCGGGACAGGGGCGTCTACACCTTC
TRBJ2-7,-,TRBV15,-,CATSRGASVYEQYF,TGTGCCACCAGCAGAGGGGCTAGCGTCTACGAGCAGTACTTC
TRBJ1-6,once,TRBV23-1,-,CASSEARVNSPLHF,TGCGCCAGCAGTGAGGCCAGAGTTAATTCACCCCTCCACTTT
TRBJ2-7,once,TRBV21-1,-,CASSKVSGRVSYEQYF,TGTGCCAGCAGCAAAGTTAGCGGGAGGGTCAGCTACGAGCAGTACTTC